This T cell receptor beta chain was identified in a study of PD-L1 blockade in urothelial cancer (TCRdb year 2017). Some background on the complete study: All patients started therapy in the mid-2010s and received atezolizumab 1,200 mg intravenously every 3 weeks. Progression-free survival longer than 6 months counted as durable clinical benefit, and TCR features were additionally tested against both progression-free and overall survival. Durable clinical benefit was achieved by nine patients and was not achieved by 20 patients. Somatic, immune and clinical correlates of response to PD-L1 blockade with atezolizumab in urothelial cancer were the focus of an exploratory multi-omic analysis. Blood samples gave a median of around 140,000 T cells and 80,000 or so unique TCRs, with a median clonality of about 0.078. An ECOG performance status of 0 or 1 was recorded for the patients, and 0 to 3 prior chemotherapy regimens had been received by the patients. Pretreatment tumor samples, along with matched peripheral blood collected serially before and after atezolizumab treatment, underwent TCR sequencing. Blood samples were analyzed at 3 weeks after treatment start (second dose) and at 6 weeks after treatment start. Under 30 patients had pretreatment blood TCR-seq, about 24 had at least one posttreatment blood collection, and about 24 had tumor TCR-seq. In the same patients, pretreatment tumors underwent whole exome sequencing and RNA sequencing in addition to TCR sequencing. About 90% of the roughly 29 patients were identified as males with urothelial cancer of bladder origin, and a prior smoking history was reported by 18 of 29 patients. Results and caveats for the whole study, not just this receptor: A pretreatment peripheral blood TCR clonality below the median was linked to improved progression-free and overall survival. Among patients with durable benefit, tumor-associated TCR clones showed greater expansion in peripheral blood 3 weeks after treatment started (n ≈ 21, p = 0.022). Because of the small sample size (n ≈ 29) and the many exploratory analyses performed, the results are intended to be regarded as hypothesis-generating.

The cohort comprised 29 patients with locally advanced or metastatic urothelial carcinoma treated at Memorial Sloan Kettering on a trial protocol. Peripheral blood mononuclear cells were collected pretreatment and during treatment, at between 1 and 8 total time points per patient. The Qiagen DNeasy Blood extraction kit was used to purify genomic DNA from total PBMCs and tumor samples. PBMCs were collected pretreatment and during treatment, and were isolated and stored as previously described. Its CDR3 holds 12 amino acids, cysteine through phenylalanine. Only the CDR3 DNA stays, 36 bases, in frame from base 1. From V the trimming removes 10 bases and from J it removes 8 bases, while the gene matches leave 5 bases of the junction unaccounted for. Sequences ENHRY (CDR1) and SYGVKD (CDR2) are obtained from the germline V gene. Each PCR received spiked-in synthetic TCR analog templates so that absolute template abundance could be estimated from read counts. The immunoSEQ assay was used to amplify TCRbeta CDR3 regions from genomic DNA with bias-controlled V and J gene primers. Rearranged TCRbeta segments were sequenced at approximately 20X coverage. The published analysis was carried out like this. Clustering was used to correct sequencing errors, and CDR3s were annotated against IMGT to assign V, D and J genes. Downstream analyses used only productive TCRbeta rearrangements, leaving out any out-of-frame or stop-codon sequences. Clonality was calculated as one minus the Shannon entropy normalized by the log of the number of unique productive sequences. Fisher's exact test with Benjamini-Hochberg correction, using a cutoff of adjusted p below 0.01, was how clones that differed between time points or between blood and tumor were identified. TCRdb re-hosts the immuneACCESS table, in-frame sequences only. Its copies lack some clones; in the studies checked, an unresolved V gene accounts for under half of them, and the cause for the rest is not known. V and J calls and clone size are copied from that table; D and trimming were computed from the DNA. This sample has roughly 29,000 clones in its table, and around 80% of those were observed once. The ten top clones hold around 1.9% of the sample.

As regards this clone: Its antigen specificity is not known. There are no base qualities to consult, and no much larger clone falls within one base.

This receptor was identified in a man in his fifties with urothelial cancer. Recombination linked TRBV10-3 to TRBJ2-1; 10 of the junction bases match TRBD1. This specimen consisted of PBMCs, obtained around atezolizumab (anti-PD-L1) treatment. The CDR3 has the sequence CATGQGDDEQFF. At the DNA level, the sequence is TGTGCCACAGGACAGGGGGACGATGAGCAGTTCTTC.